The 31 T cell receptor beta chains presented below share a single source sample, sequenced in a study of cytomegalovirus exposure and HLA in healthy donors. The primer mix had 60 Vbeta and 13 Jbeta primers. This table comes from immunoSEQ multiplex PCR, and its TCRdb copy is limited to in-frame clones, with some not included. The sample contains tens of thousands of clones, around 75% of which appear only once. The sequencing input was PBMCs. Receptors were obtained from a man aged 50 to 59 in good health and CMV-seropositive.

This chain links TRBV6-1 with TRBJ2-7; D possibly corresponds to TRBD1 (5 bases). Germline CDR1 reads MNHNS; CDR2 reads SASEGT. The CDR3 length is 13 residues. Trimming stripped 5 bases from V and 1 base from J, with 9 bases between. CDR3 DNA sequence: TGTGCCAGCAGTCAGACAGCTTCCTACGAGCAGTACTTC. Protein product: CASSQTASYEQYF.

Here the CDR3 DNA reads TGTGCCAGCAGTTACACCGAGAGCTCCTACGAGCAGTACTTC. This gives the protein CASSYTESSYEQYF. The chain combines TRBV6-5 with TRBJ2-7; D is unclear. This CDR3 comprises 14 residues. In germline, CDR1 is MNHEY, CDR2 SVGAGI. The V gene lost 2 bases and the J gene lost 0 bases, with 8 bases spanning the gap.

The genes are TRBV28 and TRBJ1-5; possibly TRBD1 for D (5 bases). Germline lookup yields CDR1 MDHEN and CDR2 SYDVKM. The CDR3 sequence is 17 residues long. V was pared by 2 bases and J by 2 bases, with 16 bases between. The CDR3 nucleotides read TGTGCCAGCAGTTTAGTGACCCAGGGAAAAGGCAATCAGCCCCAGCATTTT. It translates to CASSLVTQGKGNQPQHF.

The chain joins TRBV28 to TRBJ2-5, with a tentative D call TRBD2 (5 bases). Trimming left V 5 bases short and J 11 bases short, with 21 bases between. The germline V gene has CDR1 MDHEN and CDR2 SYDVKM. CDR3 length: 14 amino acids. DNA of the CDR3: TGTGCCAGCAGTACCGGTGGGGAGATGGATTTGCAGTACTTC. It specifies CASSTGGEMDLQYF.

The chain joins TRBV27 to TRBJ2-3; 14 positions match TRBD2. Germline lookup yields CDR1 MNHEY and CDR2 SMNVEV (reference sequence). V trimming: 6 bases; J trimming: 3 bases; junction bases outside the gene matches: 2. There are 15 residues in the CDR3. This CDR3 reads CASSRTSGRTDTQYF. The CDR3 DNA is TGTGCCAGCAGCCGGACTAGCGGGAGGACAGATACGCAGTATTTT.

The rearrangement uses TRBV11-2 and TRBJ2-7; 8 bases map to TRBD2. The ends lost 5 bases at V and 5 bases at J; junction bases unmatched: 5. Germline assignment: CDR1 SGHAT and CDR2 FQNNGV. The CDR3 is made up of 13 amino acids. The CDR3 is CASSKGLVNEQYF. The CDR3 DNA reads TGTGCCAGCAGCAAGGGACTAGTTAACGAGCAGTACTTC.

This rearrangement joins TRBV5-4 to TRBJ2-3; TRBD2 agrees at 9 bases. The CDR3 consists of 15 residues. J lost 8 bases, V lost 1 base, and 8 bases had no gene match. Germline assignment: CDR1 SGHNT and CDR2 YYREEE (reference sequence). The CDR3 bases are TGTGCCAGCAGCTTGATGGCGGGAGGGCCAGGTACGCAGTATTTT. Its protein is CASSLMAGGPGTQYF.

The CDR3 DNA sequence: TGTGCCAGTAGGATCCGCGCAGGGGCTCCTGGCTACACCTTC. Amino acid sequence: CASRIRAGAPGYTF. The V and J genes are TRBV19 and TRBJ1-2; perhaps TRBD1 as D (6 bases). Germline V gives CDR1 LNHDA, CDR2 SQIVND (reference sequence). Deletions cut 6 bases from V and 7 bases from J, with 18 bases between. This CDR3 is 14 amino acids long.

Turning to this clone: One junction end does not reproduce the germline sequence, and a read error may be involved. V is TRBV4-1 and J is TRBJ2-5, with a weak D call TRBD1 (6 bases). Germline V gene data show CDR1 as MGHRA and CDR2 as YSYEKL. The CDR3 loop spans 16 amino acids. The DNA of the CDR3 is TGCGCCAGCAGGCAAGATGACACCAGGGGCCAGGAGACCCAGTACTTC. This sequence encodes CASRQDDTRGQETQYF.

The V and J genes are TRBV5-1 and TRBJ2-1; 8 bases line up with TRBD2. V shed 4 bases and J 11 bases; nucleotides not matched to a gene: 17. Looked up from germline, CDR1 is SGHRS and CDR2 is YFSETQ. The length of the CDR3 is 16 residues. The CDR3 protein is CASSPIGRGGPYQQFF. The DNA for the CDR3 is TGCGCCAGCAGCCCCATCGGTCGGGGGGGGCCCTATCAGCAGTTCTTC. Full variable domain (outside the CDR3, taken from reference TRBV5-1 and TRBJ2-1): KAGVTQTPRYLIKTRGQQVTLSCSPISGHRSVSWYQQTPGQGLQFLFEYFSETQRNKGNFPGRFSGRQFSNSRSEMNVSTLELGDSALYLCASSPIGRGGPYQQFFGPGTRLTVL.

This clone was observed a handful of times. The germline gene is not matched at one end of the junction; a read error may be the cause. The CDR3 is CASSLEPIDASYNAQFF. As DNA, the CDR3 is TGTGCCAGCAGTTTGGAGCCTATAGACGCGTCTTACAATGCGCAGTTCTTC. The chain joins TRBV28 to TRBJ2-1; unclear D gene. The CDR3 is 17 residues long. From germline, CDR1 is MDHEN and CDR2 SYDVKM.

V and J are TRBV7-3 and TRBJ2-7, with 10 bases lining up with TRBD2. This CDR3 spans 14 amino acids. The V gene's germline CDR1 is SGHTA and CDR2 FQGTGA. The V and J ends lost 6 bases and 2 bases, in that order; junction bases with no gene match: 4. CDR3: CASSPSGGTYEQYF. In DNA form, the CDR3 reads TGTGCCAGCAGTCCTAGCGGGGGCACCTACGAGCAGTACTTC.

The chain carries TRBV7-9 and TRBJ2-3; D gene ambiguous. With 4 bases removed from V and 0 bases from J, the gap between germline ends came to 2 bases. The germline V gene has CDR1 SEHNR and CDR2 FQNEAQ (reference sequence). The CDR3 extends over 12 amino acids. The CDR3 loop reads CASSSSTDTQYF. The CDR3 nucleotides are TGTGCCAGCAGCTCGAGCACAGATACGCAGTATTTT.

This clone was picked up one time. This chain connects TRBV27 to TRBJ2-7; D is undetermined. This CDR3 contains 15 residues. Between the trimmed V and J ends, which lost 5 bases and 1 base, there was a span of 15 bases. Germline V gene lookup returns CDR1 MNHEY and CDR2 SMNVEV (reference sequence). The CDR3 DNA follows: TGTGCCAGCAGTCCCCAGGATGCTGGATCCTACGAGCAGTACTTC. Residues: CASSPQDAGSYEQYF.

The V call is TRBV4-1, the J call TRBJ2-2, with 13 bases aligning to TRBD2. This CDR3 has 16 residues. The junction had 10 bases not matched to a gene; V was cut back by 10 bases and J by 5 bases. Germline assignment: CDR1 MGHRA and CDR2 YSYEKL. The chain's CDR3 is CATNPTSGRATGELFF. CDR3 nucleotides: TGCGCCACCAATCCTACTAGCGGGAGGGCGACCGGGGAGCTGTTTTTT.

The chain links TRBV10-1 to TRBJ2-7; 8 bases fit TRBD1. The CDR3 has 14 residues. The germline V gene encodes CDR1 WNHNN and CDR2 SYGVQD (reference sequence). V gave up 0 bases and J gave up 6 bases; unmatched junction bases: 4. CDR3 region: CASSESQGASEQYF. The CDR3 nucleotides read TGCGCCAGCAGTGAGTCGCAGGGGGCCAGCGAGCAGTACTTC.

The V and J genes are TRBV7-9 and TRBJ2-2; 8 bases align to TRBD1. The germline V gene encodes CDR1 SEHNR and CDR2 FQNEAQ (reference sequence). This CDR3 has 14 residues. J was trimmed by 4 bases and V by 5 bases; bases with no gene match: 3. The CDR3 region has the DNA TGTGCCAGCAGCCCCGGACAGGGCACCGGGGAGCTGTTTTTT. It specifies CASSPGQGTGELFF.

The V and J genes are TRBV2 and TRBJ2-6, with D possibly matching TRBD2 (5 bases). The germline V and J ends were trimmed by 4 bases and 2 bases, with 6 bases remaining between them. Germline CDR1 reads SNHLY; CDR2 reads FYNNEI. CDR3 length: 14 residues. In nucleotides, the CDR3 is TGTGCCAGCAGTGGGGGAGCTGGGGCCAACGTCCTGACTTTC. Residues: CASSGGAGANVLTF.

The CDR3, as DNA: TGTGCCAGCAGCTCCATAAGACGGGGGAGTGGCTACACCTTC. Residues: CASSSIRRGSGYTF. This sequence joins TRBV5-6 and TRBJ1-2; perhaps TRBD1 as D (5 bases). Trimming took off 3 bases at V and 7 bases at J, with 16 bases between the two ends. The length of the CDR3 is 14 residues. Per the germline V gene, CDR1 is SGHDT and CDR2 is YYEEEE.

A note on this clone: An end of the junction differs from the germline gene, which may be a read error. V gene TRBV10-3 combines with J gene TRBJ2-2, with 7 bases fitting TRBD2. CDR3 length: 17 amino acids. CDR1 is ENHRY, CDR2 SYGVKD, per germline. CDR3 in DNA: TGTGTCATCAGTGGCCTCGGGGAGGGGATCGGCACCGGGGAGCTGTTTTTT. It is translated as CVISGLGEGIGTGELFF.

The V call is TRBV4-3, the J call TRBJ1-1; D is undetermined. CDR3 length: 14 residues. The germline CDR1 and CDR2 sequences are LGHNA and YSLEER. The V gene lost 1 base and the J gene lost 4 bases, with 10 bases spanning the gap. The CDR3 DNA sequence: TGCGCCAGCAGCCAAGTCGGTGGGAGCACTGAAGCTTTCTTT. It yields the protein CASSQVGGSTEAFF.

V is TRBV6-1 and J is TRBJ1-1; D not certain. Germline V lookup: CDR1 MNHNS, CDR2 SASEGT. This CDR3 is 15 amino acids long. The V and J ends lost 7 bases and 0 bases respectively, with 15 bases between them. The CDR3 DNA sequence: TGTGCCAGCACTACCTTAGGAGGACTGAACACTGAAGCTTTCTTT. Translating it yields CASTTLGGLNTEAFF.

This clone has a single count. This chain uses TRBV21-1 with TRBJ2-1; the table's D gene call, TRBD2, was not cross checked with the DNA. TRBV21-1 is noted as a pseudogene. CDR3 length equals 19 residues. CDR3 amino acids: CASSSRIQRECDSYNEQFF. The DNA for the CDR3 is TGTGCCAGCAGCTCACGTATTCAGCGGGAGTGCGACTCCTACAATGAGCAGTTCTTC.

This clone was observed once. V and J are TRBV4-3 and TRBJ2-7; 10 nucleotides match TRBD2. This CDR3 comprises 16 residues. Losses at the gene ends were 2 bases for V and 2 bases for J; bases not matched to a gene: 6. Looked up from germline, CDR1 is LGHNA and CDR2 is YSLEER. CDR3 sequence: CASSQRLAGGPYEQYF. In DNA, the CDR3 is TGCGCCAGCAGCCAACGGTTAGCGGGGGGTCCCTACGAGCAGTACTTC.

The J gene is TRBJ1-1, the V gene TRBV5-1; D is possibly TRBD1 (6 bases). The CDR3 has 15 residues. V was trimmed by 4 bases and J by 2 bases, leaving 15 bases between them. Germline V CDR1 and CDR2: SGHRS, YFSETQ. The CDR3 region has the DNA TGCGCCAGCAGCGGTGGCGGGGGCGCAAACACTGAAGCTTTCTTT. Translation gives CASSGGGGANTEAFF.

This clone was observed a few times. J is TRBJ1-5 and V is TRBV12-2; TRBD1 reflects the table's D call only, with no check against the DNA. TRBV12-2 is an annotated pseudogene. This CDR3 region has 20 residues. In DNA, the CDR3 is TGTGCAAGTCGCTTAGGAGGAGGGACAGAGGAGAGACCTAGCAATCAGCCCCAGCATTTT. Translating it yields CASRLGGGTEERPSNQPQHF.

For the CDR3, the DNA is TGTGCCAGCAGCTTAGCCGGGACAGGGGTCATGAACACTGAAGCTTTCTTT. This codes for CASSLAGTGVMNTEAFF. The chain joins TRBV7-9 to TRBJ1-1; 10 nucleotides align to TRBD1. V trimming: 0 bases; J trimming: 0 bases; junction bases outside the gene matches: 4. The germline V gene encodes CDR1 SEHNR and CDR2 FQNEAQ (reference sequence). CDR3 length: 17 residues.

V is TRBV6-4 and J is TRBJ2-2; TRBD1 agrees at 8 bases. The CDR3 length is 14 residues. V trimming: 4 bases; J trimming: 6 bases; junction bases outside the gene matches: 4. Germline CDR1 is MRHNA and CDR2 is SNTAGT. CDR3 coding DNA: TGTGCCAGCAGTGCGGACAGGGTGGCCGGGGAGCTGTTTTTT. Translated, it gives CASSADRVAGELFF.

This chain joins TRBV4-1 and TRBJ1-4; 9 bases are shared with TRBD1. The CDR3 is 15 residues long. Trimming removed 5 bases from V and 7 bases from J; junction bases left unmatched: 8. Germline V gene sequence: CDR1 MGHRA, CDR2 YSYEKL. The CDR3: CASSYRQGESEKLFF. DNA of the CDR3: TGCGCCAGCAGCTATCGACAGGGGGAAAGTGAAAAACTGTTTTTT.

The chain has TRBV9 and TRBJ2-1; no clear D. Germline CDR1 is SGDLS and CDR2 is YYNGEE. CDR3 length: 13 residues. V lost 4 bases and J lost 3, with 8 bases in between. The CDR3 DNA follows: TGTGCCAGCAGCCCCCAGGTCTACAATGAGCAGTTCTTC. This sequence encodes CASSPQVYNEQFF.

Points on this clone: This same CDR3 is encoded by further DNA sequences in the sample. This chain joins TRBV30 and TRBJ2-1; no reliable D call. The length of the CDR3 is 13 residues. Germline V gives CDR1 GTSNPN, CDR2 SVGIG (reference sequence). Trimming left V 1 base short and J 1 base short, with 5 bases between. Here the CDR3 reads CAWSADSYNEQFF. CDR3 DNA sequence: TGTGCCTGGAGTGCAGATTCCTACAATGAGCAGTTCTTC.